This T cell receptor beta chain originates from a study of HIV-infected children after antiretroviral therapy interruption (dated by TCRdb to the late 2010s). Study-wide context: The study included eight children, four on planned treatment interruption and four on continuous treatment, and all eight had a CD4+ count above 500 and a viral load below 50 copies/ml. The interruption group had a median age of approximately 9.5 years, compared with around 8 years in the continuous treatment group. Most participating children had recorded exposure to EBV and CMV. Samples from the interruption arm were taken at week 0, at week 12, at the end of interruption (week 24 or 48), and about 3 years after the study ended. In the continuous-treatment arm, samples from corresponding weeks 0, 48 and 150 were analyzed. Alongside thymic output measurements, TCR repertoires of children on planned treatment interruption were compared with TCR repertoires of children on continuous antiretroviral treatment.

From a lookup of the germline V gene, CDR1 and CDR2 are MDHEN and SYDVKM. V loses 3 bases, J loses 6 bases, and the germline ends lie 9 bases apart. Reading from cysteine to phenylalanine, the CDR3 counts 13 amino acids. The only DNA kept is the CDR3, 39 bases in frame from the first base. This sample's treatment or condition label indicates: PENTA 11 planned treatment interruption arm or continuous ART arm. Children from the United Kingdom aged 2 to 15 years who had been given at least three-drug ART for at least 24 weeks were enrolled as participants. Cryopreserved PBMCs with at least 5 million viable cells were required; a handful of candidate patients were excluded for low viable PBMC yield. Using a FACSAria III cell sorter, naive CD4+ CD45RA+ CD45RO- T cells were FACS-sorted out of thawed PBMCs. After sorting, the cells were fixed and RNA was extracted first with the RNeasy FFPE kit and then with the RNeasy Micro kit.

Study-wide conclusions, independent of this receptor: The low number of patients is a limitation and the data should be interpreted with caution. Sorted CD45RA+ naive cells might include minor non-naive CD45RA+ populations such as EMRA or stem memory cells. For naive CD4+ repertoires of PTI patients, CDR3 sharing between time points dropped once interruption began, while many sequences were shared between the end of interruption and 3 years later. An increase in the naive CD4+ Gini coefficient was observed by the end of treatment interruption, suggesting clonal expansion, and a return to baseline was observed by 3 years.

Receptors were amplified or captured by 3' RACE. TCR libraries were constructed from RNA with a 3' RACE protocol that used unique molecular identifiers to correct for PCR amplification bias. Up to about 12 amplicon libraries were pooled and sequenced on an Illumina MiSeq with v2 2x250 paired-end chemistry. As for the original processing: Reads were processed with Decombinator to assign V and J genes and CDR3, with barcode-based error and PCR bias correction. Repertoires were subsampled to equal depth before Gini coefficients were calculated with the R ineq package. Three approaches were used to assess CDR3 similarity: GLIPH, Hamming distance and a shared triplet metric. In TCRdb, the public reads were trimmed at Q25 with fastp and aligned with MiXCR, with productive beta chains retained. Entries are consolidated by CDR3 protein sequence, retaining the most common genes and DNA. The authors' filters were not applied to this entry. This sample comprises fewer than 100,000 distinct CDR3 sequences, around 6.9% of them detected only once. The biggest ten clones account for 0.85% to 1.2% of the sample.

In its sample, this clonotype was seen many times. The target of this receptor is not known. Base-call qualities are not available, and no considerably larger clone is one nucleotide away. This material consisted of CD45RA+ CD4+ T cells from PBMCs, pooled from several time points, taken from a donor given antiretroviral therapy, either interrupted or continuous. The cell subset or site label on this specimen signifies: naive CD4+ CD45RA+ CD45RO- T cells. This TCR was recovered from a pool of human donors with HIV. The rearrangement joined TRBV28 to TRBJ1-5, with the D gene uncertain. CDR3 region: CASSFYLSQPQHF. The sequenced DNA: TGTGCCAGCAGTTTCTATCTCTCTCAGCCCCAGCATTTT.